This T cell receptor (beta chain) emerged from a study of memory CD4+ T cells and cytomegalovirus serostatus. Study-wide context: Healthy Belgian adult donors included roughly nine CMV-positive and fewer than 25 CMV-negative people.

Findings of the study overall: A US-trained random forest predicted CMV serostatus with median AUC around 0.92. CD4+ memory repertoires contained about 40% of the 164 reported CMV TCRbeta sequences.

The sort gate was single viable CD3+CD4+CD8-CD45RO+ cells for memory CD4+ T cells. To note about this clone: Its antigen remains unidentified.

V lost 3 bases and J 4 bases, leaving 9 bases between the germline ends. Germline values: CDR1 SGHTA, CDR2 FQGTGA. CDR3 size: 13 residues. Produced via immunoSEQ multiplex PCR; TCRdb's table is partial and in-frame only. The sample lists 40,000 to 50,000 clones, 78% seen once, with around 0.94% in the top ten. The J gene is TRBJ1-2, the V gene TRBV7-3; no definite D call. The source material was memory CD4+ T cells from blood. The receptor was isolated from an adult in good health and CMV-seronegative. CDR3 in amino acids: CASSLGRGYGYTF. The CDR3 coding sequence is TGTGCCAGCAGCTTGGGCCGGGGCTATGGCTACACCTTC.